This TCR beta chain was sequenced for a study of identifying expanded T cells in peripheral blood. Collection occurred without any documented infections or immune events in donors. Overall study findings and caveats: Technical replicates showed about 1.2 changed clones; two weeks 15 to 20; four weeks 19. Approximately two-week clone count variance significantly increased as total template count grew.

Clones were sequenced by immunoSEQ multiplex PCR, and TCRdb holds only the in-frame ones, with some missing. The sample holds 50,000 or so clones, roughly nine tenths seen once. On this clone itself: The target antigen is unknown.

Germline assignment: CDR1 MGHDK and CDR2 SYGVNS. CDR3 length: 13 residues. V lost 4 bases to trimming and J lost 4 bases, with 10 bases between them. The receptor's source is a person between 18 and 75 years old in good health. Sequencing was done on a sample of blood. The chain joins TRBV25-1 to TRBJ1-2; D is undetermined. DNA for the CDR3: TGTGCCAGCAGTGGGGTTCGGACCTATGGCTACACCTTC. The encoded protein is CASSGVRTYGYTF.